Listed below are T cell receptor beta chains from one sample, sequenced in a study of shared clonotypes between healthy human individuals. The repertoire was sequenced with immunoSEQ multiplex PCR; TCRdb's copy has only in-frame clones and lacks some. This sample has about 2,100,000 clones; roughly 91% occur once, and the top ten carry roughly 1.8%. Specimen: naive CD8+ T cells from PBMCs. All receptors derive from a young man in good health. Some clones in this sample may be carry-over from other donors' samples. Both conserved end residues are part of each CDR3. Each record gives: D gene, clone size, J gene, V gene, CDR3 protein, CDR3 DNA. The D gene is left open where the match is weak. Where a row states a size, it is once, few, many or the class of an expanded clone; other rows omit it.

D: NA
size: NA
J: TRBJ2-3
V: TRBV4-1
CDR3: CASSQGGDTQYF
DNA: TGCGCCAGCAGCCAAGGGGGAGATACGCAGTATTTT

D: NA
size: NA
J: TRBJ1-1
V: TRBV6-5
CDR3: CASSYSRGYTEAFF
DNA: TGTGCCAGCAGTTACTCCAGGGGCTACACTGAAGCTTTCTTT

D: NA
size: NA
J: TRBJ2-1
V: TRBV7-9
CDR3: CASTEGGAYNEQFF
DNA: TGTGCCAGCACCGAGGGCGGCGCTTACAATGAGCAGTTCTTC

D: NA
size: NA
J: TRBJ1-3
V: TRBV12-5
CDR3: CASGLVGGSDTIYF
DNA: TGTGCTAGTGGTTTGGTAGGAGGTTCCGACACCATATATTTT

D: TRBD2
size: NA
J: TRBJ2-7
V: TRBV7-9
CDR3: CASRLIAGEQYF
DNA: TGTGCCAGCAGGTTGATAGCGGGGGAGCAGTACTTC

D: TRBD2
size: NA
J: TRBJ2-1
V: TRBV29-1
CDR3: CSVAGTSLLDEQFF
DNA: TGCAGCGTGGCCGGGACTAGCCTGTTGGATGAGCAGTTCTTC

D: TRBD1
size: NA
J: TRBJ1-5
V: TRBV6-5
CDR3: CASKRQGEGWQPQHF
DNA: TGTGCCAGCAAGAGACAGGGGGAGGGCTGGCAGCCCCAGCATTTT

D: NA
size: NA
J: TRBJ2-4
V: TRBV2
CDR3: CASSVRGLAKNIQYF
DNA: TGTGCCAGCAGCGTTCGGGGGTTAGCCAAAAACATTCAGTACTTC

D: NA
size: NA
J: TRBJ1-3
V: TRBV6-5
CDR3: CASSYRGSSGNTIYF
DNA: TGTGCCAGCAGCTATCGTGGAAGCTCTGGAAACACCATATATTTT

D: NA
size: NA
J: TRBJ2-2
V: TRBV11-2
CDR3: CASSLANTGELFF
DNA: TGTGCCAGCAGCTTAGCCAACACCGGGGAGCTGTTTTTT

D: NA
size: NA
J: TRBJ2-7
V: TRBV7-9
CDR3: CASSGGGFPGYEQYF
DNA: TGTGCCAGCAGCGGTGGAGGGTTCCCTGGCTACGAGCAGTACTTC

D: TRBD1
size: few
J: TRBJ1-4
V: TRBV27
CDR3: CASSPGQSNEKLFF
DNA: TGTGCCAGCAGTCCGGGACAGTCTAATGAAAAACTGTTTTTT

D: TRBD2
size: NA
J: TRBJ2-1
V: TRBV4-1
CDR3: CASSSKTSGYYNEQFF
DNA: TGCGCCAGCAGCTCTAAGACTAGCGGGTACTACAATGAGCAGTTCTTC

D: NA
size: NA
J: TRBJ1-5
V: TRBV15
CDR3: CATKDQGNQPQHF
DNA: TGTGCCACCAAGGACCAGGGCAATCAGCCCCAGCATTTT

D: TRBD2
size: NA
J: TRBJ2-1
V: TRBV18
CDR3: CASSDGGGPYEQFF
DNA: TGTGCCAGCTCCGACGGGGGAGGGCCCTATGAGCAGTTCTTC

D: TRBD1
size: NA
J: TRBJ1-1
V: TRBV5-6
CDR3: CASSLGQGSPAFF
DNA: TGTGCCAGCAGCTTGGGACAGGGGTCACCAGCTTTCTTT

D: NA
size: NA
J: TRBJ1-5
V: TRBV7-3
CDR3: CASSLGDTNQPQHF
DNA: TGTGCCAGCAGCTTAGGGGACACCAATCAGCCCCAGCATTTT

D: NA
size: NA
J: TRBJ1-5
V: TRBV19
CDR3: CASSPETRQPQHF
DNA: TGTGCCAGTAGTCCGGAGACAAGACAGCCCCAGCATTTT

D: TRBD1
size: NA
J: TRBJ1-2
V: TRBV5-6
CDR3: CASSFQQGPGYTF
DNA: TGTGCCAGCAGCTTTCAACAGGGGCCTGGCTACACCTTC

D: NA
size: few
J: TRBJ1-5
V: TRBV27
CDR3: CASSLRALGQPQHF
DNA: TGTGCCAGCAGTTTACGGGCGTTGGGTCAGCCCCAGCATTTT

D: NA
size: NA
J: TRBJ1-5
V: TRBV2
CDR3: CASSEGQNSNQPQHF
DNA: TGTGCCAGCAGTGAAGGGCAGAATAGCAATCAGCCCCAGCATTTT

D: TRBD1
size: once
J: TRBJ1-1
V: TRBV7-8
CDR3: CASSLGQGVRYTEAFF
DNA: TGTGCCAGCAGCTTAGGGCAGGGGGTGCGGTACACTGAAGCTTTCTTT

D: NA
size: once
J: TRBJ2-7
V: TRBV27
CDR3: CASSLSRGSSYEQYF
DNA: TGTGCCAGCAGTTTGTCCCGAGGGTCCTCCTACGAGCAGTACTTC

D: TRBD2
size: once
J: TRBJ2-5
V: TRBV28
CDR3: CASSYPGGPGSLQETQYF
DNA: TGTGCCAGCAGTTATCCGGGAGGGCCGGGATCCCTACAAGAGACCCAGTACTTC

D: NA
size: NA
J: TRBJ2-3
V: TRBV7-9
CDR3: CASSQRLSGTDTQYF
DNA: TGTGCCAGCAGCCAGAGGCTCAGCGGAACAGATACGCAGTATTTT

D: NA
size: NA
J: TRBJ1-2
V: TRBV15
CDR3: CATSAEELDSNYGYTF
DNA: TGTGCCACCAGCGCCGAGGAACTGGACAGCAACTATGGCTACACCTTC

D: NA
size: NA
J: TRBJ2-1
V: TRBV6-5
CDR3: CASRPPGITYNEQFF
DNA: TGTGCCAGCAGACCCCCAGGGATAACTTACAATGAGCAGTTCTTC

D: NA
size: NA
J: TRBJ1-1
V: TRBV6-1
CDR3: CASSPSRGTEAFF
DNA: TGTGCCAGCAGTCCTAGTCGGGGCACTGAAGCTTTCTTT

D: TRBD2
size: NA
J: TRBJ2-7
V: TRBV11-2
CDR3: CASSGSGGSYEQYF
DNA: TGTGCCAGCAGCGGGTCCGGGGGGTCCTACGAGCAGTACTTC

D: TRBD2
size: NA
J: TRBJ2-7
V: TRBV4-2
CDR3: CASSPMGLAVHEQYF
DNA: TGTGCCAGCAGCCCCATGGGACTAGCAGTTCACGAGCAGTACTTC

D: NA
size: NA
J: TRBJ2-2
V: TRBV27
CDR3: CASTLRGPNTGELFF
DNA: TGTGCCAGCACTCTCAGGGGCCCTAACACCGGGGAGCTGTTTTTT

D: NA
size: few
J: TRBJ2-5
V: TRBV5-6
CDR3: CASSLEQETQYF
DNA: TGTGCCAGCAGCTTGGAACAAGAGACCCAGTACTTC

D: NA
size: NA
J: TRBJ2-7
V: TRBV28
CDR3: CASSLSPAYEQYF
DNA: TGTGCCAGCAGTTTATCCCCCGCCTACGAGCAGTACTTC

D: TRBD1
size: NA
J: TRBJ1-3
V: TRBV4-3
CDR3: CASSQGVTGAGNTIYF
DNA: TGCGCCAGCAGCCAAGGTGTGACAGGGGCTGGAAACACCATATATTTT

D: TRBD1
size: NA
J: TRBJ2-1
V: TRBV28
CDR3: CASSLLQGAGNEQFF
DNA: TGTGCCAGCAGTTTACTCCAGGGGGCGGGCAATGAGCAGTTCTTC

D: NA
size: NA
J: TRBJ2-2
V: TRBV7-9
CDR3: CASSPGEGLVGGELFF
DNA: TGTGCCAGCAGCCCAGGGGAAGGTCTAGTCGGCGGGGAGCTGTTTTTT